This TCR beta chain was sequenced for a study of response to subunit inactivated influenza vaccine. TCRdb processed the RT-PCR reads anew with MiXCR; each CDR3 protein has one entry. The sample includes about 500,000 distinct CDR3 sequences, 10% to 15% of them seen just once. Per the germline V gene, CDR1 is SEHNR and CDR2 is FQNEAQ (reference sequence). This CDR3 has 13 residues. V was trimmed by 5 bases and J by 7 bases, leaving 12 bases between them. Of note for this clonotype: Antigen specificity is unknown.

Study-level points and caveats: The authors suggested that every seasonal influenza vaccination recruits few new T cells.

Source: PBMCs from blood, taken more than 35 days after vaccination. This receptor was identified in a man in his fifties who received an inactivated influenza vaccine. The chain joins TRBV7-9 to TRBJ2-4; TRBD1 might be the D (6 bases). As DNA, the CDR3 is TGTGCCAGCAGCGCAACAGGGTTTAACATTCAGTACTTC. The encoded protein is CASSATGFNIQYF. Supplemented by reference TRBV7-9 and TRBJ2-4, the full variable domain reads DTGVSQNPRHKITKRGQNVTFRCDPISEHNRLYWYRQTLGQGPEFLTYFQNEAQLEKSRLLSDRFSAERPKGSFSTLEIQRTEQGDSAMYLCASSATGFNIQYFGAGTRLSVL.